This entry lists 27 T cell receptor beta chains sequenced from one sample in a study of blood T cell repertoires in COVID-19. The assay was immunoSEQ multiplex PCR, and TCRdb's table has in-frame clones only and misses some. Among about 410,000 clones, 70% to 90% were seen once, and the ten largest hold roughly 1.6%. The sequenced sample consisted of peripheral blood. These receptors were collected from a middle-aged woman with COVID-19, enrolled during active disease.

The V and J genes are TRBV28 and TRBJ1-2, with D maybe TRBD1 (5 bases). Germline V gene data show CDR1 as MDHEN and CDR2 as SYDVKM. The CDR3 is 17 amino acids. V was trimmed by 4 bases and J by 3 bases, leaving 21 bases between them. The DNA for the CDR3 is TGTGCCAGCAGTTCCCCGGGGGAGGGATGGGCCGACTATGGCTACACCTTC. Protein sequence: CASSSPGEGWADYGYTF.

The chain combines TRBV24-1 with TRBJ2-7; tentatively, D is TRBD1 (6 bases). This CDR3 contains 17 residues. V gave up 5 bases and J gave up 2 bases, with 21 bases separating them. Per germline, CDR1 KGHDR and CDR2 SFDVKD. CDR3 bases: TGTGCCACCAGTGGCCCCGGGCAGGGGCAATCTACCTACGAGCAGTACTTC. It specifies CATSGPGQGQSTYEQYF.

The CDR3 spells CASSRGPYEQYF. CDR3 coding DNA: TGTGCCAGCAGCCGAGGGCCCTACGAGCAGTACTTC. The J gene is TRBJ2-7, the V gene TRBV7-2, with a possible D match to TRBD2 (5 bases). CDR3 size: 12 residues. Germline CDR1 SGHTA, CDR2 FQGNSA. Trimming took off 5 bases at V and 2 bases at J, with 7 bases between the two ends.

The chain is built from TRBV5-6 and TRBJ2-6; D is ambiguous. This CDR3 is built from 14 residues. V lost 0 bases to trimming and J lost 2 bases, with 3 bases between them. The germline V gene encodes CDR1 SGHDT and CDR2 YYEEEE. The CDR3 region is CASSLATGANVLTF. The CDR3 DNA reads as TGTGCCAGCAGCTTGGCAACTGGGGCCAACGTCCTGACTTTC.

The chain uses TRBV27 and TRBJ2-3, with D maybe TRBD1 (6 bases). Trimming removed 5 bases at V and 4 bases at J, with 13 bases between. Germline V gene sequence: CDR1 MNHEY, CDR2 SMNVEV (reference sequence). The CDR3 extends over 14 amino acids. The CDR3, as DNA: TGTGCCAGCAGTAGAACAGGGAATGCAGATACGCAGTATTTT. Encoded protein: CASSRTGNADTQYF.

The V and J genes are TRBV11-2 and TRBJ2-1; TRBD2 matches 8 bases. The germline CDR1 and CDR2 sequences are SGHAT and FQNNGV. The ends lost 0 bases at V and 4 bases at J; junction bases unmatched: 8. The CDR3 is made up of 17 amino acids. Written as DNA, the CDR3 is TGTGCCAGCAGCTTAGATCGCGGGCCTAGCGGGTACAATGAGCAGTTCTTC. Translated, it gives CASSLDRGPSGYNEQFF.

This clone was seen once. This rearrangement joins TRBV2 to TRBJ1-3, with TRBD1 matching over 9 bases. From germline, CDR1 is SNHLY and CDR2 FYNNEI. The CDR3 is 16 amino acids. V was pared by 6 bases and J by 3 bases, with 9 bases of the junction left unmatched. The DNA of the CDR3 is TGTGCCAGCAGGACAGGGGGAAGCTGGAGTGGAAACACCATATATTTT. Translating it yields CASRTGGSWSGNTIYF.

This rearrangement joins TRBV19 to TRBJ2-1; TRBD1 matches at 7 bases. The CDR3 has 15 residues. CDR1 is LNHDA, CDR2 SQIVND, per germline (reference sequence). Trimming took 8 bases from V and 8 from J; bases not matched to a gene: 15. CDR3 sequence reads: CASVSGTANPDEQFF. The CDR3 DNA follows: TGTGCCAGTGTATCCGGGACAGCCAACCCGGATGAGCAGTTCTTC.

This sequence joins TRBV7-9 and TRBJ1-1; D is uncertain. Per germline, CDR1 SEHNR and CDR2 FQNEAQ (reference sequence). The length of the CDR3 is 14 residues. The V gene lost 5 bases and the J gene lost 6 bases, with 16 bases spanning the gap. CDR3 loop: CASSPASFDSEAFF. The CDR3 bases are TGTGCCAGCAGCCCAGCTTCGTTCGACTCTGAAGCTTTCTTT. Full variable domain (remainder filled in from reference TRBV7-9 and TRBJ1-1): DTGVSQNPRHKITKRGQNVTFRCDPISEHNRLYWYRQTLGQGPEFLTYFQNEAQLEKSRLLSDRFSAERPKGSFSTLEIQRTEQGDSAMYLCASSPASFDSEAFFGQGTRLTVV.

The J gene is TRBJ1-1, the V gene TRBV20-1; 7 bases are a match to TRBD1. Germline V gene lookup returns CDR1 DFQATT and CDR2 SNEGSKA (reference sequence). V lost 3 bases, J lost 11 bases, and 18 bases stayed unmatched. The CDR3 extends over 15 amino acids. The CDR3 sequence is CSASHVPGQRGLAFF. The CDR3 DNA reads as TGCAGTGCTAGTCACGTACCGGGACAGAGGGGATTGGCTTTCTTT.

In regard to this clone: One end of the junction varies from germline; a read error may be responsible. V usage is TRBV11-2 and J usage is TRBJ1-3; 11 bases line up with TRBD1. Germline V gives CDR1 SGHAT, CDR2 FQNNGV. This CDR3 region has 14 residues. CDR3 in DNA: TGTGCCAGCAGCTCTCCGGGACAGGGGGTTTTGTTGGATTTT. It translates to CASSSPGQGVLLDF.

The CDR3 protein is CASSPRTTSGWVEQFF. The CDR3 nucleotides are TGTGCCAGCAGCCCTCGTACGACTAGCGGCTGGGTTGAGCAGTTCTTC. The chain joins TRBV11-2 to TRBJ2-1; 9 bases are shared with TRBD2. Germline V lookup: CDR1 SGHAT, CDR2 FQNNGV. The CDR3 sequence is 16 residues long. The J segment lost 9 bases and the V segment lost 5 bases, leaving 14 bases of the junction unmatched.

The chain uses TRBV6-5 and TRBJ1-6, with 8 bases that match TRBD1. Per the germline V gene, CDR1 is MNHEY and CDR2 is SVGAGI. The CDR3 covers 16 residues. The V gene end was trimmed by 2 bases and the J gene end by 3 bases; junction bases not matched to a gene: 3. CDR3 DNA: TGTGCCAGCAGTTACGGGACAGGAAACTATAATTCACCCCTCCACTTT. Protein: CASSYGTGNYNSPLHF.

This chain uses TRBV19 with TRBJ1-1, with D uncertain. CDR1 and CDR2 (germline): LNHDA, SQIVND (reference sequence). The length of the CDR3 is 14 residues. Trimming removed 1 base from V and 4 bases from J, with 10 bases in between. DNA for the CDR3: TGTGCCAGTAGTATAGCCAGGTTTGGCACTGAAGCTTTCTTT. This gives the protein CASSIARFGTEAFF. Filled out from reference TRBV19 and TRBJ1-1, the complete variable domain reads DGGITQSPKYLFRKEGQNVTLSCEQNLNHDAMYWYRQDPGQGLRLIYYSQIVNDFQKGDIAEGYSVSREKKESFPLTVTSAQKNPTAFYLCASSIARFGTEAFFGQGTRLTVV.

This clone turned up a few times. The J gene is TRBJ1-3, the V gene TRBV4-1, with D perhaps TRBD1 (5 bases). This CDR3 has 19 residues. The germline V gene encodes CDR1 MGHRA and CDR2 YSYEKL. With 3 bases removed from V and 0 bases from J, the gap between germline ends came to 21 bases. In DNA form, the CDR3 reads TGCGCCAGCAGCCAGGGTTTAGGGGTCCGGGGGGTCTCTGGAAACACCATATATTTT. Its translation is CASSQGLGVRGVSGNTIYF.

This clone was observed a single time. The chain joins TRBV6-6 to TRBJ1-6; D might be TRBD1 (6 bases). Trimming took off 5 bases at V and 6 bases at J, with 11 bases between the two ends. There are 14 residues in the CDR3. The germline gives CDR1 MNHNY, CDR2 SVGAGI (reference sequence). The CDR3 loop is CASSTGQPNSPLHF. DNA of the CDR3: TGTGCCAGCAGTACGGGACAACCTAATTCACCCCTCCACTTT.

The chain uses TRBV19 and TRBJ1-1; TRBD1 agrees at 7 bases. V shed 6 bases, J shed 1 base, and the junction held 5 bases outside the gene matches. The CDR3 is made up of 14 amino acids. Germline V CDR1 and CDR2: LNHDA, SQIVND (reference sequence). CDR3 nucleotide sequence: TGTGCCAGTAGCAGGACAGGTCAGAACACTGAAGCTTTCTTT. Translation gives CASSRTGQNTEAFF.

A few counts support this clone. This chain links TRBV3-1 (or the pseudogene TRBV3-2) with TRBJ1-4; 10 bases line up with TRBD1. The ends lost 5 bases at V and 8 bases at J; junction bases unmatched: 5. CDR1 LGHDT and CDR2 YNNKEL come from the germline V gene (reference sequence). CDR3 length: 14 amino acids. In DNA, the CDR3 is TGTGCCAGCAGCTTCGGGACAGGGGAAGAAAAACTGTTTTTT. Protein sequence: CASSFGTGEEKLFF.

This rearrangement joins TRBV19 to TRBJ1-5, with D perhaps matching TRBD1 (6 bases). V gave up 4 bases and J gave up 0 bases, with 10 bases separating them. Germline assignment: CDR1 LNHDA and CDR2 SQIVND (reference sequence). CDR3 length: 15 residues. CDR3 sequence reads: CASSTGQYSNQPQHF. CDR3 DNA sequence: TGTGCCAGTAGTACCGGACAGTATAGCAATCAGCCCCAGCATTTT.

The V and J genes are TRBV29-1 and TRBJ2-7; TRBD1 is a possible D gene (5 bases). The CDR3 runs 13 residues. V shed 4 bases and J shed 2 bases, with 12 bases lying between them. CDR1 is SQVTM, CDR2 ANQGSEA, per germline. CDR3 protein: CSVAGPLPYEQYF. The CDR3 DNA follows: TGCAGCGTTGCAGGGCCATTACCCTACGAGCAGTACTTC.

This clone appeared once. The chain is built from TRBV10-3 and TRBJ1-2, with D possibly being TRBD1 (5 bases). This CDR3 region has 13 residues. Trimming pared 8 bases from V and 4 bases from J, leaving 14 bases between. The germline V gene encodes CDR1 ENHRY and CDR2 SYGVKD. In DNA, the CDR3 is TGTGCCATCGCCAGGGAGGGGTCCTATGGCTACACCTTC. This sequence encodes CAIAREGSYGYTF.

The V call is TRBV30, the J call TRBJ2-3, with D perhaps TRBD1 (6 bases). The CDR3 loop spans 15 amino acids. Germline V lookup: CDR1 GTSNPN, CDR2 SVGIG (reference sequence). Trimming stripped 3 bases from V and 1 base from J, with 14 bases between. Written as DNA, the CDR3 is TGTGCCTGGAGCGCCGGACAGACAGGCACAGATACGCAGTATTTT. Residues: CAWSAGQTGTDTQYF.

This clone was counted a single time. The gene calls are TRBV24-1 and TRBJ2-1; D unresolved. Germline V gene sequence: CDR1 KGHDR, CDR2 SFDVKD. V was pared by 2 bases and J by 7 bases, with 11 bases between. This CDR3 has 14 residues. The DNA for the CDR3 is TGTGCCACCAGTGATTCGCGGAGTATGAATGAGCAGTTCTTC. It codes for CATSDSRSMNEQFF.

This CDR3 reads CASSRRYREFASPLHF. CDR3 bases: TGTGCCAGCAGCCGACGCTACAGGGAATTTGCTTCACCCCTCCACTTT. This chain uses TRBV3-1 (or the pseudogene TRBV3-2) with TRBJ1-6; tentative D call: TRBD1 (6 bases). Germline CDR1 LGHDT, CDR2 YNNKEL (reference sequence). Trimming left V 4 bases short and J 9 bases short, with 19 bases between. The length of the CDR3 is 16 residues.

CDR3 sequence: CSVGRGTGGRETQYF. Here the CDR3 DNA reads TGCAGCGTCGGACGCGGGACAGGGGGACGGGAGACCCAGTACTTC. The chain links TRBV29-1 to TRBJ2-5; 11 nucleotides match TRBD1. The V gene end was trimmed by 6 bases and the J gene end by 5 bases; junction bases not matched to a gene: 11. This CDR3 contains 15 residues. CDR1 and CDR2 from the germline V gene are SQVTM and ANQGSEA.

V is TRBV7-2 and J is TRBJ2-1, with 10 bases identical to TRBD2. This CDR3 comprises 15 residues. In germline, CDR1 is SGHTA, CDR2 FQGNSA. V lost 5 bases and J lost 9; bases outside the gene matches: 10. DNA of the CDR3: TGTGCCAGCAGCCCACAGACTAGCGGGTTTGGTGAGCAGTTCTTC. This gives the protein CASSPQTSGFGEQFF.

This chain connects TRBV7-9 to TRBJ2-4, with D maybe TRBD2 (6 bases). Trimming removed 5 bases at V and 9 bases at J, with 17 bases between. Germline V gene data show CDR1 as SEHNR and CDR2 as FQNEAQ (reference sequence). The CDR3 has 14 residues. CDR3 nucleotide sequence: TGTGCCAGCAGCGTGGAGGGGTATAGTAGCATTCAGTACTTC. As protein: CASSVEGYSSIQYF.